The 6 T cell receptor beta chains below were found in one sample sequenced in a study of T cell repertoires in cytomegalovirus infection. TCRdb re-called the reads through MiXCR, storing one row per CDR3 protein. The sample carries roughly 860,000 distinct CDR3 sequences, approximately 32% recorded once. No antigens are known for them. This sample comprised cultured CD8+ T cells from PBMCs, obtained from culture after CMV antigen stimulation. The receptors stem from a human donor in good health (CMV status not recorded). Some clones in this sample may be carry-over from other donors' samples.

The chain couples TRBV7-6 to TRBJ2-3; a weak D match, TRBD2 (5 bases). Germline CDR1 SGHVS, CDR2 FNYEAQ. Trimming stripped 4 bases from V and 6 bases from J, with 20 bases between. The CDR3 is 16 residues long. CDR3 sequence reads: CASSSVASGLTDTQYF. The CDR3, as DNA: TGTGCCAGCAGCTCGGTCGCGTCAGGACTCACGGATACGCAGTATTTT. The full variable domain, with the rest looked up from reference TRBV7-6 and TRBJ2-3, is GAGVSQSPRYKVTKRGQDVALRCDPISGHVSLYWYRQALGQGPEFLTYFNYEAQQDKSGLPNDRFSAERPEGSISTLTIQRTEQRDSAMYRCASSSVASGLTDTQYFGPGTRLTVL.

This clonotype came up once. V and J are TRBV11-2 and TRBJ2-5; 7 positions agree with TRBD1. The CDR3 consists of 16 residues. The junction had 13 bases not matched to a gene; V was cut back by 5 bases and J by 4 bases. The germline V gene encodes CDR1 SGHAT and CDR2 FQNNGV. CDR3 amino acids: CASSRADRSVGETQYF. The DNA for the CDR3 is TGTGCCAGCAGCCGTGCGGACAGGTCGGTGGGAGAGACCCAGTACTTC.

CDR3 sequence (DNA): TGCAGTGCTACGGGGGCCCCCTCCACAGATACGCAGTATTTT. This codes for CSATGAPSTDTQYF. The chain carries TRBV20-1 and TRBJ2-3; D assignment may be TRBD1 or TRBD2 (6 bases each). Trimming took 4 bases from V and 2 from J, leaving 13 bases between them. The germline V gene has CDR1 DFQATT and CDR2 SNEGSKA (reference sequence). The CDR3 is made up of 14 amino acids.

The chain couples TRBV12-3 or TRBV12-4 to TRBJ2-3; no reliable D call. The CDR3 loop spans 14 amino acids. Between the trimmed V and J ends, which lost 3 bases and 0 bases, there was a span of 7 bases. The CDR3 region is CASSLFRSTDTQYF. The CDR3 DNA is TGTGCCAGCAGTTTGTTTCGTAGCACAGATACGCAGTATTTT.

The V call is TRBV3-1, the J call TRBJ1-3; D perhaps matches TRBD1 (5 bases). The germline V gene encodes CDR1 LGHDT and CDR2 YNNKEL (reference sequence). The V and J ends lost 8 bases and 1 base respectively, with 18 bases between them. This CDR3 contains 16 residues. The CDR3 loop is CASAGRGYRSGNTIYF. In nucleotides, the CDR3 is TGTGCCAGCGCCGGTAGGGGTTACCGATCTGGAAACACCATATATTTT.

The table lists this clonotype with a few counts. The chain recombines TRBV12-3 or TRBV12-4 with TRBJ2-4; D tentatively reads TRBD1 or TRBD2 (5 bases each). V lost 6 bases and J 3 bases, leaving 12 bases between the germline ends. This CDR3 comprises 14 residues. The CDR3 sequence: CASSLWGNKNIQYF. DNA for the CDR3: TGTGCCAGCAGCCTCTGGGGGAACAAAAACATTCAGTACTTC.